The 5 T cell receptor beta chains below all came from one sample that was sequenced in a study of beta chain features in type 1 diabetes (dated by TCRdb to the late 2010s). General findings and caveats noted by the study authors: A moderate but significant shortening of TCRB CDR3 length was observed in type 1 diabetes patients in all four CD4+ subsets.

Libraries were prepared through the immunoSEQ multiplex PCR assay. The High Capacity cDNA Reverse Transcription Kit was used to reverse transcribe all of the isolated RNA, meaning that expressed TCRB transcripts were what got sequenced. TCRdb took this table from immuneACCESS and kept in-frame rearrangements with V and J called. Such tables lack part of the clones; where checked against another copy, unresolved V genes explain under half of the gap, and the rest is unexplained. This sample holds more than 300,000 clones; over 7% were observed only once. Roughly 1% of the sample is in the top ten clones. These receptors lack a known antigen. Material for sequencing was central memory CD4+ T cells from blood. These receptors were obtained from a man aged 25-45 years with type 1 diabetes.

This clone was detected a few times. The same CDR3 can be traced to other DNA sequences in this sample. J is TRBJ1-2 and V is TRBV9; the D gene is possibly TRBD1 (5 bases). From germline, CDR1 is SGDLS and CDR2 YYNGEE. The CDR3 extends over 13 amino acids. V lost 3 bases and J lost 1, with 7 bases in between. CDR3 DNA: TGTGCCAGCAGCGCTCAGGGTAACTATGGCTACACCTTC. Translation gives CASSAQGNYGYTF.

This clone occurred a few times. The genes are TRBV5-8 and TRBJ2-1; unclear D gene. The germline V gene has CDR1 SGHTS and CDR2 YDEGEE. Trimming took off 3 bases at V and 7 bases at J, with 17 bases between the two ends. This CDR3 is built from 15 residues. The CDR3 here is CASSSVIYSENEQFF. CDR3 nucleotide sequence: TGTGCCAGCAGCTCCGTTATATATTCGGAGAATGAGCAGTTCTTC. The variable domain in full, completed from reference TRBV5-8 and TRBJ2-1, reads EAGVTQSPTHLIKTRGQQATLRCSPISGHTSVYWYQQALGLGLQFLLWYDEGEERNRGNFPPRFSGRQFPNYSSELNVNALELEDSALYLCASSSVIYSENEQFFGPGTRLTVL.

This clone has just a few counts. This CDR3 reads CASSLGETAEAFF. Here the CDR3 DNA reads TGCGCCAGCAGCTTGGGGGAGACGGCTGAAGCTTTCTTT. This chain connects TRBV5-1 to TRBJ1-1; the D is unclear. The CDR3 consists of 13 residues. V was clipped by 0 bases and J by 6 bases, with 9 bases between them. The germline CDR1 and CDR2 sequences are SGHRS and YFSETQ.

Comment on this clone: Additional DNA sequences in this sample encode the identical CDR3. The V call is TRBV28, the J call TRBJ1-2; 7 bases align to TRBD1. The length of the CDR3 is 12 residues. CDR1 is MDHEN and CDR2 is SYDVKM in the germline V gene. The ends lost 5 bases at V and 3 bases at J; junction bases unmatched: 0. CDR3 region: CASSGQDYGYTF. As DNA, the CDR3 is TGTGCCAGCAGTGGACAGGACTATGGCTACACCTTC.

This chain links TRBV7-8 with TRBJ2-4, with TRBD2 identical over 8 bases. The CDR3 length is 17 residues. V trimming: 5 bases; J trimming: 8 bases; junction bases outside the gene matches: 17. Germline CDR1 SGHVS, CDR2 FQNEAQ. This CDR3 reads CASSHAQRGGRRDIQYF. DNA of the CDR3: TGTGCCAGCAGCCACGCGCAACGGGGGGGCCGTCGGGACATTCAGTACTTC.